Detailed here is one T cell receptor beta chain. V shed 4 bases, J shed 8 bases, and the junction held 8 bases outside the gene matches. The CDR3 length is 14 residues. CDR1 and CDR2 (germline): SEHNR, FQNEAQ (reference sequence). The record originates from a study of blood T cell repertoires in COVID-19. Study context: Sources were T cells, B-cell-depleted T cells, or PBMCs; the material itself was cDNA or gDNA.

Clones were sequenced by immunoSEQ multiplex PCR, and TCRdb holds only the in-frame ones, with some missing. This sample has around 300,000 clones; 83% occur once, and the top ten carry 7.5% to 10%. This chain connects TRBV7-9 to TRBJ1-2; 9 nucleotides match TRBD1. Material for sequencing was peripheral blood. This TCR was sampled from a woman between 50 and 59 years old who had recovered from COVID-19. This chain's CDR3 is CASSSDRGRSGYTF. The CDR3 DNA is TGTGCCAGCAGCTCAGACAGGGGGAGGAGCGGCTACACCTTC.